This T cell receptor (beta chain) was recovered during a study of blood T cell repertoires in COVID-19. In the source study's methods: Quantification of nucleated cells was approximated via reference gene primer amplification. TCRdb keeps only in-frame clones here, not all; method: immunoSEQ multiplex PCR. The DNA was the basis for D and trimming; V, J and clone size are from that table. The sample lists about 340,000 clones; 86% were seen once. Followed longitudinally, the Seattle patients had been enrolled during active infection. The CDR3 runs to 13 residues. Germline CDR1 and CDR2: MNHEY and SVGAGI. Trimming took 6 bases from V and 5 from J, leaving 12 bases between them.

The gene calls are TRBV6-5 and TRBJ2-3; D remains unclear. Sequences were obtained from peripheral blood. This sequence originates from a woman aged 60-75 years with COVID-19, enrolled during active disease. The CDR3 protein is CASRYRSVDTQYF. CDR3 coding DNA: TGTGCCAGCAGATATCGATCGGTAGATACGCAGTATTTT.